These 21 T cell receptor beta chains were sequenced from one sample in a study of immune cell composition in non-small cell lung cancer. Normal lung sampling was at least 3 cm from the tumour, as distant as possible. Method: immunoSEQ multiplex PCR; TCRdb's copy keeps in-frame clones and lacks some. The data show over 7,000 clones, roughly 80% seen once. The sample consisted of non-adjacent lung tissue. These TCRs come from a human donor with non-small cell lung cancer.

The chain joins TRBV6-5 to TRBJ2-1; D remains unclear. The germline V gene has CDR1 MNHEY and CDR2 SVGAGI. The V end was cut by 5 bases, the J end by 8 bases, with 19 bases between. This CDR3 is built from 15 residues. The CDR3 DNA sequence: TGTGCCAGCAGTGCCCGGGCAACCCGATGGGATGAGCAGTTCTTC. This codes for CASSARATRWDEQFF.

The chain employs TRBV28 and TRBJ2-3; D possibly corresponds to TRBD2 (6 bases). V was pared by 3 bases and J by 2 bases, with 15 bases between. The germline V gene encodes CDR1 MDHEN and CDR2 SYDVKM. The CDR3 totals 16 residues. The CDR3 DNA sequence: TGTGCCAGCAGTTTCAGTGCGGGGTCACTCACAGATACGCAGTATTTT. Amino acid sequence: CASSFSAGSLTDTQYF.

This chain joins TRBV5-5 and TRBJ1-1; D not certain. The CDR3 spans 15 residues. V was trimmed by 0 bases and J by 2 bases, leaving 11 bases between them. Germline-derived CDR1 and CDR2 are SGHKS and YYEKEE (reference sequence). CDR3 region: CASSLAQTTNTEAFF. The CDR3 DNA reads as TGTGCCAGCAGCTTGGCACAGACCACTAACACTGAAGCTTTCTTT.

The genes are TRBV5-7 and TRBJ2-7; TRBD2 agrees at 7 bases. TRBV5-7 falls under the ORF class, with uncertain function. Losses at the gene ends were 3 bases for V and 3 bases for J; bases not matched to a gene: 15. This CDR3 has 17 residues. The CDR3 is CASSSRDYLLYLYEQYF. The CDR3, as DNA: TGTGCCAGCAGCTCCCGGGACTACCTCCTATACCTCTACGAGCAGTACTTC.

The chain couples TRBV6-5 to TRBJ2-7; either TRBD1 or TRBD2 may supply D (6 bases each). The CDR3 is made up of 15 amino acids. In germline, CDR1 is MNHEY, CDR2 SVGAGI. Trimming cost V 4 bases and J 1 base, with 14 bases left between them. CDR3 loop: CASSSGAGGSYEQYF. The CDR3 nucleotides read TGTGCCAGCAGTTCGGGGGCCGGGGGATCCTACGAGCAGTACTTC.

The chain joins TRBV7-2 to TRBJ2-1; the D is unclear. V lost 5 bases, J lost 8 bases, and 19 bases lay in between. The CDR3 has 15 residues. Germline CDR1 reads SGHTA; CDR2 reads FQGNSA. DNA for the CDR3: TGTGCCAGCAGCCTCTCCCAACGGCGATTTGATGAGCAGTTCTTC. This sequence encodes CASSLSQRRFDEQFF.

This clone was found once. V gene TRBV6-5 combines with J gene TRBJ2-3; perhaps TRBD1 as D (5 bases). The CDR3 extends over 12 amino acids. V lost 6 bases, J lost 1 base, and 5 bases lay in between. The germline gives CDR1 MNHEY, CDR2 SVGAGI. The CDR3 loop is CASRGGTDTQYF. The CDR3 nucleotides read TGTGCCAGCAGAGGGGGCACAGATACGCAGTATTTT.

J is TRBJ2-6 and V is TRBV14; TRBD1 aligns across 7 bases. V gave up 8 bases and J gave up 8 bases; unmatched junction bases: 6. Germline assignment: CDR1 SGHDN and CDR2 FVKESK. The length of the CDR3 is 13 residues. This CDR3 is CASRLRGTNVLTF. CDR3 in DNA: TGTGCCAGCCGACTCAGGGGGACCAACGTCCTGACTTTC. The entire variable domain, with the rest obtained from reference TRBV14 and TRBJ2-6, is as follows: EAGVTQFPSHSVIEKGQTVTLRCDPISGHDNLYWYRRVMGKEIKFLLHFVKESKQDESGMPNNRFLAERTGGTYSTLKVQPAELEDSGVYFCASRLRGTNVLTFGAGSRLTVL.

This chain connects TRBV9 to TRBJ1-1; no reliable D call. Trimming removed 3 bases from V and 7 bases from J, with 16 bases in between. The CDR3 is 14 residues long. Germline CDR1 and CDR2: SGDLS and YYNGEE. This chain's CDR3 is CASSASGVVGEAFF. In DNA, the CDR3 is TGTGCCAGCAGCGCGAGTGGGGTAGTGGGTGAAGCTTTCTTT.

The chain has TRBV7-9 and TRBJ2-7; D not resolved. CDR3 size: 12 residues. Trimming cost V 6 bases and J 6 bases, with 12 bases left between them. Germline CDR1 and CDR2: SEHNR and FQNEAQ (reference sequence). The CDR3 sequence is CASSQEIGEQYF. The CDR3 coding sequence is TGTGCCAGCAGTCAAGAGATCGGCGAGCAGTACTTC.

V gene TRBV10-3 combines with J gene TRBJ1-2; D is ambiguous. This CDR3 is 13 amino acids long. Trimming cost V 2 bases and J 6 bases, with 10 bases left between them. CDR1 is ENHRY and CDR2 is SYGVKD in the germline V gene. The CDR3, as DNA: TGTGCCATCAGTGAGATAGGGTCCCATGGCTACACCTTC. Its translation is CAISEIGSHGYTF.

This chain links TRBV18 with TRBJ1-1; D is unresolved. The germline V gene encodes CDR1 KGHSH and CDR2 LQKENI. Trimming removed 1 base from V and 3 bases from J, with 6 bases in between. CDR3 length: 13 residues. The CDR3 loop reads CASSPQADTEAFF. CDR3 in DNA: TGTGCCAGCTCACCACAAGCGGACACTGAAGCTTTCTTT.

This clone was detected only once. The chain joins TRBV9 to TRBJ1-5, with D possibly being TRBD1 (5 bases). Looked up from germline, CDR1 is SGDLS and CDR2 is YYNGEE. The CDR3 spans 15 residues. V dropped 4 bases and J dropped 3 bases, with 14 bases sitting between them. The CDR3 loop reads CASSTSGAPNQPQHF. For the CDR3, the DNA is TGTGCCAGCAGCACTTCCGGGGCCCCCAATCAGCCCCAGCATTTT.

The V gene is TRBV14, the J gene TRBJ2-5, with D possibly matching TRBD1 (5 bases). CDR1 and CDR2 from the germline V gene are SGHDN and FVKESK. The CDR3 spans 15 residues. The germline V and J ends were trimmed by 5 bases and 5 bases, with 18 bases remaining between them. In DNA form, the CDR3 reads TGTGCCAGCAGCTCGAAGGGGTTGGCTTCGGAGACCCAGTACTTC. Protein: CASSSKGLASETQYF.

This clone was picked up one time. This chain uses TRBV9 with TRBJ2-2; 15 bases are shared with TRBD2. CDR3 length: 16 residues. In germline, CDR1 is SGDLS, CDR2 YYNGEE. V dropped 3 bases and J dropped 9; count of bases not matched to a gene: 6. CDR3 nucleotides: TGTGCCAGCAGCGGGACTAGCGGGGGGGCGAAAAGGGAGCTGTTTTTT. It yields the protein CASSGTSGGAKRELFF.

The chain recombines TRBV27 with TRBJ2-3; possibly TRBD2 for D (6 bases). This CDR3 is built from 17 residues. Trimming shortened V by 0 bases and J by 5 bases, and 18 bases separated the two germline ends. Germline-derived CDR1 and CDR2 are MNHEY and SMNVEV (reference sequence). This CDR3 is CASSLSKGLAGRDTQYF. The CDR3 region has the DNA TGTGCCAGCAGTTTATCGAAAGGCCTGGCCGGGAGAGATACGCAGTATTTT.

There are a few counts of this clone. The chain is built from TRBV5-1 and TRBJ2-2, with 7 bases identical to TRBD1. With 4 bases clipped from V and 1 base from J, the junction kept 13 bases outside the gene matches. Germline CDR1 SGHRS, CDR2 YFSETQ. The CDR3 is made up of 18 amino acids. CDR3 protein: CASSTIKTGAENTGELFF. The CDR3 DNA reads TGCGCCAGCAGCACCATAAAAACAGGGGCGGAGAACACCGGGGAGCTGTTTTTT.

The V and J genes are TRBV7-2 and TRBJ2-3; D remains unclear. Trimming took off 5 bases at V and 1 base at J, with 7 bases between the two ends. Looked up from germline, CDR1 is SGHTA and CDR2 is FQGNSA. CDR3 length equals 13 residues. The DNA of the CDR3 is TGTGCCAGCAGCCCCTTTCGCACAGATACGCAGTATTTT. Translation: CASSPFRTDTQYF.

The genes are TRBV27 and TRBJ1-6; 7 bases agree with TRBD1. J lost 7 bases, V lost 8 bases, and 11 bases had no gene match. Per the germline V gene, CDR1 is MNHEY and CDR2 is SMNVEV (reference sequence). This CDR3 is 15 amino acids long. The CDR3 DNA reads as TGTGCCAGCCGAGTCGGAACAGGGGTCAATTCACCCCTCCACTTT. It specifies CASRVGTGVNSPLHF.

This clone was observed a single time. The chain employs TRBV19 and TRBJ2-2; 10 positions agree with TRBD2. The CDR3 has 15 amino acids. With 6 bases clipped from V and 5 bases from J, the junction kept 6 bases outside the gene matches. Germline assignment: CDR1 LNHDA and CDR2 SQIVND (reference sequence). CDR3 bases: TGTGCCAGTAGCTTCCCGGGACTAGCGACCGGGGAGCTGTTTTTT. It codes for CASSFPGLATGELFF.

The CDR3 loop is CASSYAEGGGNEQFF. CDR3 DNA sequence: TGTGCCAGCAGTTACGCCGAAGGCGGGGGTAATGAGCAGTTCTTC. The chain links TRBV6-6 to TRBJ2-1, with 7 bases fitting TRBD2. CDR3 length: 15 amino acids. V shed 2 bases, J shed 7 bases, and the junction held 8 bases outside the gene matches. CDR1 is MNHNY and CDR2 is SVGAGI in the germline V gene (reference sequence).